The 12 T cell receptor beta chains below all came from one sample that was sequenced in a study of T cells in Graves' hyperthyroidism and ophthalmopathy. Amplified regions were TCR beta CDR3 sequences from RNA transcripts. The TCR CDR3 first-round RT-PCR relied on the HTBI primer set. TCRdb redid the calling of the multiplex PCR reads with MiXCR, one entry per CDR3 protein. The data show 200,000 to 250,000 distinct CDR3 sequences, about 24% seen once. The sample taken for sequencing was blood. The receptors stem from a woman in her thirties or forties with Graves' ophthalmopathy.

This clonotype was counted only a few times. This rearrangement joins TRBV20-1 to TRBJ1-1, with D possibly TRBD1 on 6 matching bases. Trimming cost V 3 bases and J 1 base, with 6 bases left between them. Germline loops: CDR1 DFQATT, CDR2 SNEGSKA (reference sequence). This CDR3 spans 12 amino acids. The CDR3 DNA follows: TGCAGTGCTAGGACAGGGAACACTGAAGCTTTCTTT. Amino acid sequence: CSARTGNTEAFF.

This sequence joins TRBV15 and TRBJ1-6; weak D call: TRBD1 (6 bases). The CDR3 sequence is 15 residues long. Germline loops: CDR1 LNHNV, CDR2 YYDKDF (reference sequence). V lost 2 bases and J lost 12, with 17 bases in between. The chain's CDR3 is CATSRLGQSGGPLHF. The CDR3 coding sequence is TGTGCCACCAGCAGACTGGGACAAAGTGGAGGACCCCTCCACTTT.

The rearrangement links TRBV12-5 to TRBJ2-7, with 9 bases lining up with TRBD2. V was clipped by 0 bases and J by 4 bases; unmatched bases: 4. This CDR3 has 15 amino acids. Germline V CDR1 and CDR2: LGHNT, FRNRAP. CDR3 region: CASGLVAGGRYEQYF. Written as DNA, the CDR3 is TGTGCTAGTGGTTTGGTAGCGGGAGGACGTTACGAGCAGTACTTC. The whole variable domain, filled in from reference TRBV12-5 and TRBJ2-7, reads DARVTQTPRHKVTEMGQEVTMRCQPILGHNTVFWYRQTMMQGLELLAYFRNRAPLDDSGMPKDRFSAEMPDATLATLKIQPSEPRDSAVYFCASGLVAGGRYEQYFGPGTRLTVT.

This clonotype was counted ten times or more. The chain is built from TRBV5-1 and TRBJ2-2, with D hard to call. V lost 1 base and J lost 1, with 8 bases in between. CDR3 size: 15 residues. Germline V gives CDR1 SGHRS, CDR2 YFSETQ. This CDR3 is CASSLTTGNTGELFF. As DNA, the CDR3 is TGCGCCAGCAGCTTGACGACTGGGAACACCGGGGAGCTGTTTTTT.

This clonotype occurred many times. CDR3 sequence reads: CSVVDRGHYEQYF. The CDR3 DNA is TGCAGCGTTGTGGACAGGGGGCACTACGAGCAGTACTTC. This chain connects TRBV29-1 to TRBJ2-7; 11 bases match TRBD1. The V and J ends lost 4 bases and 3 bases, in that order; junction bases with no gene match: 2. CDR3 size: 13 residues. Germline V gives CDR1 SQVTM, CDR2 ANQGSEA.

The sample holds a few counts of this clonotype. At one of its ends the junction is not consistent with the germline gene, which may arise from a read error. This chain connects TRBV2 to TRBJ1-2; a possible D gene is TRBD1 (6 bases). The CDR3 contains 16 residues. The V gene's germline CDR1 is SNHLY and CDR2 FYNNEI. The DNA of the CDR3 is TGTGCCCGCAGGGAGGTTAACGCCGGGACAAACTATGGCTACACCTTC. Protein sequence: CARREVNAGTNYGYTF.

The J gene is TRBJ2-2, the V gene TRBV4-1; 8 bases are a match to TRBD2. Germline CDR1 MGHRA, CDR2 YSYEKL. The CDR3 contains 17 residues. V shed 1 base and J 5 bases; nucleotides not matched to a gene: 9. CDR3 nucleotides: TGCGCCAGCAGCCAAGTTTCAGCGGGAGTTCAGACCGGGGAGCTGTTTTTT. It encodes CASSQVSAGVQTGELFF.

This clonotype was recorded a few times. This chain connects TRBV3-1 to TRBJ2-5; the match to TRBD2 covers 11 bases. The CDR3 covers 19 residues. Germline V gene data show CDR1 as LGHDT and CDR2 as YNNKEL (reference sequence). V lost 2 bases, J lost 2 bases, and 13 bases stayed unmatched. The CDR3 coding sequence is TGTGCCAGCAGCCAATTCGTGGCTAGCGGGAGGCCGAGGCAAGAGACCCAGTACTTC. Its translation is CASSQFVASGRPRQETQYF.

A note on this clonotype: At one of its ends the junction is not consistent with the germline gene, which may arise from a read error. The rearrangement uses TRBV7-7 and TRBJ2-7, with D perhaps matching TRBD2 (6 bases). Germline V gene sequence: CDR1 SSHAT, CDR2 FNYEAQ (reference sequence). This CDR3 is 14 amino acids long. The CDR3 DNA follows: TGTGCTAGCAGCCTCAGCGGGTGGGGTGACGAGCAGTACTTC. Protein sequence: CASSLSGWGDEQYF.

This clonotype was counted ten times or more. The rearrangement uses TRBV27 and TRBJ2-1; 8 bases fit TRBD1. The CDR3 consists of 15 residues. V shed 3 bases and J 4 bases; nucleotides not matched to a gene: 5. Germline V gene data show CDR1 as MNHEY and CDR2 as SMNVEV (reference sequence). Here the CDR3 DNA reads TGTGCCAGCAGTTTTCAGGGGGCGAAGTACAATGAGCAGTTCTTC. Protein sequence: CASSFQGAKYNEQFF.

Ten or more counts support this clonotype. This chain joins TRBV7-8 and TRBJ2-7; tentatively, D is TRBD1 or TRBD2 (5 bases each). The CDR3 extends over 17 amino acids. Looked up from germline, CDR1 is SGHVS and CDR2 is FQNEAQ. The V and J ends lost 1 base and 5 bases respectively, with 21 bases between them. CDR3 sequence (DNA): TGTGCCAGCAGCTTAGGAGGGGTCGGGAACCTCGCCCACGAGCAGTACTTC. This translates into CASSLGGVGNLAHEQYF.

This clonotype was seen many times. The V and J genes are TRBV7-2 and TRBJ1-1, with a tentative D call TRBD1 (6 bases). The V gene's germline CDR1 is SGHTA and CDR2 FQGNSA. Trimming stripped 4 bases from V and 3 bases from J, with 9 bases between. This CDR3 is built from 13 residues. CDR3 residues: CASSSGADTEAFF. DNA for the CDR3: TGTGCCAGCAGCTCGGGGGCCGACACTGAAGCTTTCTTT. The full variable domain, with the rest looked up from reference TRBV7-2 and TRBJ1-1, is GAGVSQSPSNKVTEKGKDVELRCDPISGHTALYWYRQSLGQGLEFLIYFQGNSAPDKSGLPSDRFSAERTGGSVSTLTIQRTQQEDSAVYLCASSSGADTEAFFGQGTRLTVV.